The 8 T cell receptor beta chains in this list originate from one sample, sequenced in a study of regulatory T cells. Regarding the study as a whole: In CD3G-deficient patients, conventional CD4+ T cells were enriched for hydrophobic CDR3 residues at positions 6 and 7.

Their target antigens are unknown. Primers: 52 TRBV forward and 13 TRBJ reverse. Some clones are missing from TCRdb's copy, which holds only in-frame ones; the method was immunoSEQ multiplex PCR. The repertoire holds approximately 29,000 clones, with over 85% as singletons. The specimen sequenced was conventional CD4+ T cells sorted from blood. These receptors all stem from a child aged 2 to 15 with CD3G deficiency.

V usage is TRBV4-2 and J usage is TRBJ2-1; 15 nucleotides align to TRBD2. CDR1 is LGHNA and CDR2 is YNFKEQ in the germline V gene. J lost 0 bases, V lost 4 bases, and 7 bases had no gene match. The CDR3 has 19 residues. CDR3 DNA sequence: TGTGCCAGCAGCCGCGGACTAGCGGGAGGGCCTTCCTCCTACAATGAGCAGTTCTTC. This gives the protein CASSRGLAGGPSSYNEQFF.

This chain joins TRBV27 and TRBJ2-5; no clear D. Gene TRBJ2-7 matches the end of the DNA better, so the J call may be wrong. Germline values: CDR1 MNHEY, CDR2 SMNVEV (reference sequence). The CDR3 loop spans 11 amino acids. The DNA of the CDR3 is TGTGCCAGCGGGCGGCACTACGAGCAGTACTTC. Amino acid sequence: CASGRHYEQYF.

The chain is built from TRBV30 and TRBJ2-7, with D unresolved. V lost 5 bases and J 6 bases, leaving 20 bases between the germline ends. The CDR3 loop spans 14 amino acids. CDR1 and CDR2 (germline): GTSNPN, SVGIG (reference sequence). The CDR3 sequence is CAWGRGSVLGEQYF. In DNA, the CDR3 is TGTGCCTGGGGCCGCGGATCTGTCTTGGGCGAGCAGTACTTC.

The chain has TRBV6-1 and TRBJ2-6; D is ambiguous. Germline CDR1 and CDR2: MNHNS and SASEGT. Trimming removed 3 bases at V and 4 bases at J, with 10 bases between. CDR3 length: 15 amino acids. The CDR3 sequence: CASSDLGSGANVLTF. The DNA for the CDR3 is TGTGCCAGCAGTGACCTAGGTTCCGGGGCCAACGTCCTGACTTTC.

The chain's CDR3 is CASSSRGANYGYTF. The CDR3 coding sequence is TGTGCCAGCAGTTCCCGGGGTGCTAACTATGGCTACACCTTC. The chain combines TRBV28 with TRBJ1-2; no clear D. The germline V and J ends were trimmed by 4 bases and 0 bases, with 9 bases remaining between them. The V gene's germline CDR1 is MDHEN and CDR2 SYDVKM. CDR3 length equals 14 residues.

The chain uses TRBV28 and TRBJ2-3, with 8 nucleotides matching TRBD2. CDR1 MDHEN and CDR2 SYDVKM come from the germline V gene. There are 14 residues in the CDR3. V dropped 7 bases and J dropped 2; count of bases not matched to a gene: 5. CDR3 DNA: TGTGCCAGCACCACTAGCGGCCCCACAGATACGCAGTATTTT. Translated, it gives CASTTSGPTDTQYF.

J is TRBJ2-5 and V is TRBV28; D is uncertain. V dropped 5 bases and J dropped 7 bases, with 8 bases sitting between them. CDR1 and CDR2 (germline): MDHEN, SYDVKM. This CDR3 comprises 11 residues. The chain's CDR3 is CASSLEGTQYF. The CDR3 bases are TGTGCCAGCAGTCTTGAAGGGACCCAGTACTTC.

V usage is TRBV28 and J usage is TRBJ2-1; 11 positions match TRBD2. The CDR3 is 18 residues long. The trim removed 4 bases at V and 0 bases at J, leaving 8 bases unmatched. In germline, CDR1 is MDHEN, CDR2 SYDVKM. As DNA, the CDR3 is TGTGCCAGCAGTTCGGCGGCTAGCGGGAGGCGCTCCTACAATGAGCAGTTCTTC. Protein sequence: CASSSAASGRRSYNEQFF.